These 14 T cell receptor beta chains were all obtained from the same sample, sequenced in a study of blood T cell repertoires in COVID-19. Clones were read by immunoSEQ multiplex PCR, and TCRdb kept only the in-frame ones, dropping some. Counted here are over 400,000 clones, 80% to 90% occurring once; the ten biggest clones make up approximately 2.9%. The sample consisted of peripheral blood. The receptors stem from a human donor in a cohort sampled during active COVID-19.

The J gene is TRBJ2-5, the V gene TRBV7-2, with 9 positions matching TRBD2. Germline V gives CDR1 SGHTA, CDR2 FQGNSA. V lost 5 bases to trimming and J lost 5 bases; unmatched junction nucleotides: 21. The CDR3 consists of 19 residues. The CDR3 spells CASSPRKGYSGGGSETQYF. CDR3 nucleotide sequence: TGTGCCAGCAGCCCCCGAAAAGGGTATAGCGGGGGAGGCTCTGAGACCCAGTACTTC.

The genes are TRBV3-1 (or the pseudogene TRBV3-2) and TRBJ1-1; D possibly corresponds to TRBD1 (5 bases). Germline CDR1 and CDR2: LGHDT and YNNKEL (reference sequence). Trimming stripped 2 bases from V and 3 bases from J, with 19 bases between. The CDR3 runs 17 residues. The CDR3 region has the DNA TGTGCCAGCAGCCAATTTGGGACCCGGGGAGGCGACACTGAAGCTTTCTTT. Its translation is CASSQFGTRGGDTEAFF.

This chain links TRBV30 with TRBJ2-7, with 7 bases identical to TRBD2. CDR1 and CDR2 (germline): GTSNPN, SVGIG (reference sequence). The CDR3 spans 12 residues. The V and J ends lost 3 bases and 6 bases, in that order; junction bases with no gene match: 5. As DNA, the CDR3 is TGTGCCTGGAGACGGGGGGTTTTCGAGCAGTACTTC. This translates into CAWRRGVFEQYF.

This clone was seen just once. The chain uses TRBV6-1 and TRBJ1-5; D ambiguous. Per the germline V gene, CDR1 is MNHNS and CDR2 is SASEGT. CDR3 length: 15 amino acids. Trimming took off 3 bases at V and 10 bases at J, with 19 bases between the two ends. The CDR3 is CASSEVSLGDSPQHF. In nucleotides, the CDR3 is TGTGCCAGCAGTGAGGTAAGCCTTGGAGATAGTCCCCAGCATTTT.

CDR3 amino acids: CATSRDYAAGTDTQYF. For the CDR3, the DNA is TGTGCCACCAGCAGAGATTATGCGGCAGGCACAGATACGCAGTATTTT. The V call is TRBV15, the J call TRBJ2-3; the D is unclear. The V gene's germline CDR1 is LNHNV and CDR2 YYDKDF (reference sequence). Deletions cut 0 bases from V and 1 base from J, with 11 bases between. The CDR3 loop spans 16 amino acids.

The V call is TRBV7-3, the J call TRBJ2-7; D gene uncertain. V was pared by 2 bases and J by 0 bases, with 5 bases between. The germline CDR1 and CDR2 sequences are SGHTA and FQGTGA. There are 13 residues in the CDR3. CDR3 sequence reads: CASSLDSSYEQYF. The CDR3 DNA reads TGTGCCAGCAGCTTAGATAGCTCCTACGAGCAGTACTTC.

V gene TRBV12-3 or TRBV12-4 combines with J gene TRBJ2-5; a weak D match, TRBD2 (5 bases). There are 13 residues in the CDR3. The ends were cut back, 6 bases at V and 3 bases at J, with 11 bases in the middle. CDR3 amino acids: CASRVDLEETQYF. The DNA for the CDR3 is TGTGCCAGCAGGGTGGACTTGGAAGAGACCCAGTACTTC.

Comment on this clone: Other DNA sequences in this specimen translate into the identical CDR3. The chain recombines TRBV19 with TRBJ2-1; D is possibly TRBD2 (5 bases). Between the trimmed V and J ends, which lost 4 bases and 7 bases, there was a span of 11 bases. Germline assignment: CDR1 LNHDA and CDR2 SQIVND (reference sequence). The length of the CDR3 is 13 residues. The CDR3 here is CASSTIRGNEQFF. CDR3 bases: TGTGCCAGTAGTACCATCCGGGGTAATGAGCAGTTCTTC.

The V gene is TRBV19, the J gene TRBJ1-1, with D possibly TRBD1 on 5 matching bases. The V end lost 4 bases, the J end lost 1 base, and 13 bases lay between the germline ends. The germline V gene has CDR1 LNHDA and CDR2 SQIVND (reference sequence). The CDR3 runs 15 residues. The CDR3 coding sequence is TGTGCCAGTAGTACCACAGGATTAGGGAACACTGAAGCTTTCTTT. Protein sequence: CASSTTGLGNTEAFF.

CDR3 residues: CASSLGPRTGMNTEAFF. CDR3 nucleotides: TGTGCCAGCAGCTTAGGCCCGAGGACAGGGATGAACACTGAAGCTTTCTTT. This chain uses TRBV7-2 with TRBJ1-1; 8 bases match TRBD1. Per germline, CDR1 SGHTA and CDR2 FQGNSA. With 1 base clipped from V and 0 bases from J, the junction kept 7 bases outside the gene matches. CDR3 length: 17 amino acids.

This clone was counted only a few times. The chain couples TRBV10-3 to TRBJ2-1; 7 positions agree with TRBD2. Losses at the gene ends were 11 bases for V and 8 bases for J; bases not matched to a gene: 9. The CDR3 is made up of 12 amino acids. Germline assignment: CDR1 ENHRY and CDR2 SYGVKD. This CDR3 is CAAEGGGDEQFF. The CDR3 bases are TGTGCCGCGGAAGGTGGGGGGGATGAGCAGTTCTTC.

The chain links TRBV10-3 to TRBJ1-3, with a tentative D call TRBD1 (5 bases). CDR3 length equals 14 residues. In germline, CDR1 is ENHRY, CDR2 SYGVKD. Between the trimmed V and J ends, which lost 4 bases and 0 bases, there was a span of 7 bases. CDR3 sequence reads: CAISVDSSGNTIYF. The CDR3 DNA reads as TGTGCCATCAGTGTTGACAGCTCTGGAAACACCATATATTTT.

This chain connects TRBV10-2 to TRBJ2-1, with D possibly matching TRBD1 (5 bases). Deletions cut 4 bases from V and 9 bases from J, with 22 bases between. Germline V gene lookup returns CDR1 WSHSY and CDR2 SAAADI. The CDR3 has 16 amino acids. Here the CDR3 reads CASSVQAWTPDSEQFF. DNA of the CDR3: TGCGCCAGCAGTGTACAGGCATGGACCCCAGACAGTGAGCAGTTCTTC.

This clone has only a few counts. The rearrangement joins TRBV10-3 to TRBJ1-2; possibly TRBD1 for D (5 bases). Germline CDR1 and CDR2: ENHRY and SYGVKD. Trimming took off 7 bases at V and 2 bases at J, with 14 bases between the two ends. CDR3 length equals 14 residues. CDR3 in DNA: TGTGCCATCAAGCCAGCAGGGCGCAACTATGGCTACACCTTC. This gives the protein CAIKPAGRNYGYTF.